This T cell receptor (beta chain) emerged from a study of shared clonotypes between healthy human individuals. This CDR3 contains 16 residues. Germline-derived CDR1 and CDR2 are MDHEN and SYDVKM. The V end lost 5 bases, the J end lost 3 bases, and 17 bases lay between the germline ends. The method was immunoSEQ multiplex PCR; TCRdb's version includes in-frame clones alone and lacks a portion of them. The table has 2,500,000 or so clones, 93% seen once. This clone was picked up one time. Sequenced: naive CD4+ T cells from PBMCs. Indicated subset: CD45RA+ positively selected. The chain links TRBV28 to TRBJ1-3; tentative D call: TRBD1 (6 bases). The sequence was obtained from a man younger than 35 in good health. Some clones in this sample may be carry-over from other donors' samples. The CDR3 loop is CASSAGGGLVGNTIYF. The CDR3 DNA reads as TGTGCCAGCAGTGCCGGGGGGGGGCTAGTTGGAAACACCATATATTTT.